The present entry profiles one T cell receptor beta chain with its context. Its specificity is not known. This specimen belongs to a study of OX40 agonist ivuxolimab in advanced cancers. Study-wide context: Dosing consisted of intravenous ivuxolimab at 0.01 to 10 mg/kg every 2 weeks. General study points: Blood T cells, both CD4+ and CD8+, expanded clonally by week 6 at 0.1 to 3.0 mg/kg.

Clones were sequenced by immunoSEQ multiplex PCR, and TCRdb holds only the in-frame ones, with some missing. The table lists 75,000 to 100,000 clones, around nine tenths of them singletons. The TCR originated in an adult with an advanced solid tumor such as melanoma, head and neck, liver or kidney cancer. This material consisted of CD4+ or CD8+ T cells sorted from blood, taken in a trial of the OX40 agonist ivuxolimab.

CDR3 sequence (DNA): TGTGCCAGCAGCTTAGTTCAGGGGACGAACACTGAAGCTTTCTTT. This translates into CASSLVQGTNTEAFF. This chain links TRBV7-9 with TRBJ1-1; D might be TRBD1 (6 bases). Germline V CDR1 and CDR2: SEHNR, FQNEAQ (reference sequence). The CDR3 sequence is 15 residues long. Trimming cost V 1 base and J 1 base, with 10 bases left between them.